This T cell receptor beta chain was obtained from a study of CD8 T cells in ankylosing spondylitis. Trimming cost V 8 bases and J 1 base; bases outside gene matches: 4. The CDR3 sequence is 16 residues long. CDR1 is SGHAT, CDR2 FQNNGV, per germline. About this clonotype itself: Its target is unknown.

Researchers built TCR beta libraries using quantitative 5'-RACE with molecular barcodes. A single record per CDR3 protein comes from TCRdb applying MiXCR to the 5' RACE reads. The table lists a few hundred thousand distinct CDR3 sequences, approximately 11% of them singletons, with 6.8% in the top ten. Study results and caveats: In the blood and synovial fluid of reactive arthritis, some motif variants had been previously reported. Disease-associated clones were CD8+ and fairly uncommon in peripheral blood. About 8 highly homologous variants made up a TCR beta motif that seemed to typify ankylosing spondylitis blood.

The sample was blood, either unsorted or a sorted T cell fraction (not recorded which). The rearrangement links TRBV11-2 to TRBJ2-6; 11 bases fit TRBD1. The clonotype comes from a male donor with ankylosing spondylitis. The CDR3 is CASPGDRGSGANVLTF. The CDR3 DNA follows: TGTGCCAGCCCCGGGGACAGGGGGTCTGGGGCCAACGTCCTGACTTTC.